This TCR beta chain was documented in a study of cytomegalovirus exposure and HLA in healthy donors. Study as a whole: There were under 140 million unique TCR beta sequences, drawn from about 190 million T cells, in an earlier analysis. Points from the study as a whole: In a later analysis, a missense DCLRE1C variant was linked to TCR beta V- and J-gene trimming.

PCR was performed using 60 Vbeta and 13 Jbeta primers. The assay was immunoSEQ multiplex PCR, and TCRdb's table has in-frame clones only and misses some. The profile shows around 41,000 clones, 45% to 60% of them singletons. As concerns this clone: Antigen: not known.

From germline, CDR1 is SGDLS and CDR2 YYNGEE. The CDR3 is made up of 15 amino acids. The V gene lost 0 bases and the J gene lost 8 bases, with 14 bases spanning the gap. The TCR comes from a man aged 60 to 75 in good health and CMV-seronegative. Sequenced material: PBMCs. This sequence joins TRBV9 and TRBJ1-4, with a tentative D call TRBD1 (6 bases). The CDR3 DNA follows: TGTGCCAGCAGCGTAGGATTGGGGGCTGGAGAAAAACTGTTTTTT. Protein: CASSVGLGAGEKLFF. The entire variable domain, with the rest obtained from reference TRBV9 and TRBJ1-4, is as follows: DSGVTQTPKHLITATGQRVTLRCSPRSGDLSVYWYQQSLDQGLQFLIQYYNGEERAKGNILERFSAQQFPDLHSELNLSSLELGDSALYFCASSVGLGAGEKLFFGSGTQLSVL.